Listed below are T cell receptor beta chains from one sample, sequenced in a study of shared clonotypes between healthy human individuals. Produced via immunoSEQ multiplex PCR; TCRdb's table is partial and in-frame only. The sample gives hundreds of thousands of clones, around 79% of which show up once; about 10% is in the top ten. Sequenced: memory CD4+ T cells sorted from blood. The receptors shown here come from a man aged 25-40 years in good health. Both conserved end residues are part of each CDR3. Each record gives: clone size, V gene, J gene, D gene, CDR3 protein, CDR3 DNA. A D gene is named only where the DNA matches it firmly. Size tells how often a clone was seen (once, few, many) or the class of an expanded clone, and some rows leave it out.

clone size: .; V gene: TRBV18; J gene: TRBJ1-2; D gene: .; CDR3 protein: CASSPVQGLDGYTF; CDR3 DNA: TGTGCCAGCTCCCCAGTCCAGGGGCTCGATGGCTACACCTTC
clone size: few; V gene: TRBV27; J gene: TRBJ2-1; D gene: TRBD2; CDR3 protein: CASSSGASLNEQFF; CDR3 DNA: TGTGCCAGCAGTAGCGGGGCCTCCCTGAATGAGCAGTTCTTC
clone size: .; V gene: TRBV6-5; J gene: TRBJ2-5; D gene: .; CDR3 protein: CASSSPRSRSETQYF; CDR3 DNA: TGTGCCAGCAGTTCCCCGAGGTCCAGATCGGAGACCCAGTACTTC
clone size: .; V gene: TRBV18; J gene: TRBJ2-2; D gene: .; CDR3 protein: CASSQANTGELFF; CDR3 DNA: TGTGCCAGCTCCCAAGCGAACACCGGGGAGCTGTTTTTT
clone size: .; V gene: TRBV6-1; J gene: TRBJ1-4; D gene: .; CDR3 protein: CASTVATNEKLFF; CDR3 DNA: TGTGCCAGCACAGTTGCAACTAATGAAAAACTGTTTTTT
clone size: .; V gene: TRBV19; J gene: TRBJ2-7; D gene: .; CDR3 protein: CASSILIEGKEQYF; CDR3 DNA: TGTGCCAGTAGTATCCTCATAGAGGGAAAGGAGCAGTACTTC
clone size: .; V gene: TRBV27; J gene: TRBJ1-2; D gene: .; CDR3 protein: CASKWGYTF; CDR3 DNA: TGTGCCAGCAAATGGGGCTACACCTTC
clone size: .; V gene: TRBV10-2; J gene: TRBJ2-3; D gene: .; CDR3 protein: CASNPGPTDTQYF; CDR3 DNA: TGCGCCAGCAACCCGGGACCCACAGATACGCAGTATTTT
clone size: .; V gene: TRBV6-5; J gene: TRBJ2-5; D gene: TRBD2; CDR3 protein: CASSSQGGAQETQYF; CDR3 DNA: TGTGCCAGCAGTTCCCAGGGAGGGGCGCAAGAGACCCAGTACTTC
clone size: .; V gene: TRBV7-9; J gene: TRBJ1-1; D gene: .; CDR3 protein: CASSLIAGDAFF; CDR3 DNA: TGTGCCAGCAGCTTAATCGCTGGGGATGCTTTCTTT
clone size: .; V gene: TRBV2; J gene: TRBJ2-7; D gene: TRBD1; CDR3 protein: CASSPGQGRGREQYF; CDR3 DNA: TGTGCCAGCAGCCCTGGACAGGGCCGGGGGCGCGAGCAGTACTTC
clone size: .; V gene: TRBV28; J gene: TRBJ1-2; D gene: .; CDR3 protein: CASSQLMGAYGYTF; CDR3 DNA: TGTGCCAGCAGCCAGTTGATGGGGGCCTATGGCTACACCTTC
clone size: .; V gene: TRBV28; J gene: TRBJ1-5; D gene: .; CDR3 protein: CASSLSSQKSNQPQHF; CDR3 DNA: TGTGCCAGCAGTTTATCTTCCCAGAAAAGCAATCAGCCCCAGCATTTT
clone size: few; V gene: TRBV30; J gene: TRBJ2-2; D gene: TRBD1; CDR3 protein: CAWREQGSTGELFF; CDR3 DNA: TGTGCCTGGAGGGAACAGGGGAGCACCGGGGAGCTGTTTTTT
clone size: .; V gene: TRBV5-6; J gene: TRBJ2-6; D gene: .; CDR3 protein: CASLAINSHSRANVLTF; CDR3 DNA: TGTGCCAGCCTTGCGATCAATAGTCACAGTCGGGCCAACGTCCTGACTTTC
clone size: few; V gene: TRBV7-9; J gene: TRBJ2-5; D gene: .; CDR3 protein: CASSPKRRVGETQYF; CDR3 DNA: TGTGCCAGCAGCCCGAAGCGCCGAGTCGGAGAGACCCAGTACTTC
clone size: .; V gene: TRBV7-8; J gene: TRBJ2-7; D gene: TRBD2; CDR3 protein: CASSFRSGRRVYEQYF; CDR3 DNA: TGTGCCAGCAGTTTCCGTAGCGGGAGGAGGGTCTACGAGCAGTACTTC
clone size: .; V gene: TRBV6-6; J gene: TRBJ2-3; D gene: TRBD1; CDR3 protein: CASSYQGQPTDTQYF; CDR3 DNA: TGTGCCAGCAGTTACCAGGGACAGCCCACAGATACGCAGTATTTT
clone size: .; V gene: TRBV10-2; J gene: TRBJ2-7; D gene: .; CDR3 protein: CATGLRVYEQYF; CDR3 DNA: TGCGCCACAGGCCTCAGGGTTTACGAGCAGTACTTC
clone size: .; V gene: TRBV5-1; J gene: TRBJ2-3; D gene: TRBD1; CDR3 protein: CASSWTDRGRTHTQYF; CDR3 DNA: TGCGCCAGCAGCTGGACTGACAGGGGTCGGACACATACGCAGTATTTT
clone size: .; V gene: TRBV5-1; J gene: TRBJ2-1; D gene: .; CDR3 protein: CASSLANGLQVNEQFF; CDR3 DNA: TGCGCCAGCAGCTTGGCCAACGGACTACAGGTCAATGAGCAGTTCTTC
clone size: few; V gene: TRBV4-2; J gene: TRBJ2-7; D gene: .; CDR3 protein: CASSQGPAGLAGYEQYF; CDR3 DNA: TGTGCCAGCAGCCAAGGACCGGCCGGGCTAGCAGGCTACGAGCAGTACTTC
clone size: .; V gene: TRBV15; J gene: TRBJ2-3; D gene: .; CDR3 protein: CATSREISGRSGMNTQYF; CDR3 DNA: TGTGCCACCAGCAGAGAAATCAGTGGACGGTCGGGGATGAATACGCAGTATTTT
clone size: .; V gene: TRBV10-3; J gene: TRBJ2-4; D gene: .; CDR3 protein: CAISETIAKNIQYF; CDR3 DNA: TGTGCCATCAGTGAGACCATAGCCAAAAACATTCAGTACTTC
clone size: .; V gene: TRBV10-3; J gene: TRBJ2-3; D gene: TRBD2; CDR3 protein: CATGGRSTDTQYF; CDR3 DNA: TGTGCCACCGGGGGGAGGAGCACAGATACGCAGTATTTT
clone size: many; V gene: TRBV7-9; J gene: TRBJ2-7; D gene: .; CDR3 protein: CASSLLGDKSYEQYF; CDR3 DNA: TGTGCCAGCAGCTTACTCGGGGACAAATCCTACGAGCAGTACTTC
clone size: once; V gene: TRBV2; J gene: TRBJ2-3; D gene: .; CDR3 protein: CASSVGWSSTTDTQYF; CDR3 DNA: TGTGCCAGCAGTGTGGGTTGGAGCTCGACGACAGATACGCAGTATTTT
clone size: .; V gene: TRBV7-9; J gene: TRBJ1-1; D gene: .; CDR3 protein: CASTRRILDTEAFF; CDR3 DNA: TGTGCCAGCACGCGACGGATCCTGGACACTGAAGCTTTCTTT
clone size: .; V gene: TRBV2; J gene: TRBJ1-2; D gene: .; CDR3 protein: CASSVPPPVGYGYTF; CDR3 DNA: TGTGCCAGCAGTGTTCCCCCCCCGGTGGGCTATGGCTACACCTTC
clone size: few; V gene: TRBV14; J gene: TRBJ2-7; D gene: .; CDR3 protein: CASSQAGVAAEQYF; CDR3 DNA: TGTGCCAGCAGCCAAGCCGGGGTAGCAGCCGAGCAGTACTTC
clone size: .; V gene: TRBV28; J gene: TRBJ2-3; D gene: TRBD2; CDR3 protein: CASSLYTSGGTDTQYF; CDR3 DNA: TGTGCCAGCAGTTTATATACTAGCGGGGGCACAGATACGCAGTATTTT
clone size: .; V gene: TRBV5-1; J gene: TRBJ2-3; D gene: TRBD2; CDR3 protein: CASSLEGLAGLRTTDTQYF; CDR3 DNA: TGCGCCAGCAGCTTGGAAGGACTAGCGGGACTGCGGACCACAGATACGCAGTATTTT
clone size: .; V gene: TRBV5-4; J gene: TRBJ2-3; D gene: TRBD2; CDR3 protein: CASSLKTSEADTQYF; CDR3 DNA: TGTGCCAGCAGCTTAAAAACTAGCGAAGCAGATACGCAGTATTTT
clone size: .; V gene: TRBV5-6; J gene: TRBJ1-2; D gene: .; CDR3 protein: CASSLTLQGVGRGYTF; CDR3 DNA: TGTGCCAGCAGCCTGACTCTCCAGGGCGTCGGAAGGGGCTACACCTTC
clone size: many; V gene: TRBV5-6; J gene: TRBJ1-3; D gene: .; CDR3 protein: CASSLVGTDSGNTIYF; CDR3 DNA: TGTGCCAGCAGCTTGGTTGGCACGGACTCTGGAAACACCATATATTTT
clone size: .; V gene: TRBV10-1; J gene: TRBJ1-1; D gene: .; CDR3 protein: CASSESEGAGAFF; CDR3 DNA: TGCGCCAGCAGTGAGTCGGAAGGGGCTGGGGCTTTCTTT
clone size: .; V gene: TRBV2; J gene: TRBJ1-5; D gene: .; CDR3 protein: CASSGSASYQPQHF; CDR3 DNA: TGTGCCAGCAGTGGTTCCGCTTCGTATCAGCCCCAGCATTTT
clone size: few; V gene: TRBV19; J gene: TRBJ2-3; D gene: TRBD1; CDR3 protein: CASSSPAGTGVVTDTQYF; CDR3 DNA: TGTGCCAGTAGTTCCCCGGCCGGGACAGGGGTTGTTACAGATACGCAGTATTTT
clone size: .; V gene: TRBV28; J gene: TRBJ2-1; D gene: .; CDR3 protein: CASSAQRGHGGEQFF; CDR3 DNA: TGTGCCAGCAGTGCCCAAAGGGGACACGGAGGGGAGCAGTTCTTC
clone size: few; V gene: TRBV7-2; J gene: TRBJ2-1; D gene: TRBD2; CDR3 protein: CASSLGLLAGADEQFF; CDR3 DNA: TGTGCCAGCAGCTTAGGCCTACTAGCGGGAGCGGATGAGCAGTTCTTC
clone size: .; V gene: TRBV9; J gene: TRBJ2-7; D gene: TRBD2; CDR3 protein: CASSVGTSGEQYF; CDR3 DNA: TGTGCCAGCAGCGTAGGGACTAGCGGCGAGCAGTACTTC
clone size: .; V gene: TRBV18; J gene: TRBJ2-2; D gene: TRBD1; CDR3 protein: CASSPPSTGGPGELFF; CDR3 DNA: TGTGCCAGCTCACCACCTTCGACAGGGGGCCCCGGGGAGCTGTTTTTT
clone size: .; V gene: TRBV7-3; J gene: TRBJ1-1; D gene: .; CDR3 protein: CASSLSGENTEAFF; CDR3 DNA: TGTGCCAGCAGCTTATCAGGGGAGAACACTGAAGCTTTCTTT
clone size: .; V gene: TRBV29-1; J gene: TRBJ1-4; D gene: .; CDR3 protein: CSAGRPNEKLFF; CDR3 DNA: TGCAGCGCGGGACGGCCTAATGAAAAACTGTTTTTT
clone size: .; V gene: TRBV10-2; J gene: TRBJ2-5; D gene: TRBD1; CDR3 protein: CASSGVQGKTQYF; CDR3 DNA: TGCGCCAGCAGTGGGGTACAGGGGAAGACCCAGTACTTC
clone size: few; V gene: TRBV27; J gene: TRBJ2-2; D gene: .; CDR3 protein: CASSLFGQGANTGELFF; CDR3 DNA: TGTGCCAGCAGTTTATTTGGGCAGGGCGCGAACACCGGGGAGCTGTTTTTT
clone size: .; V gene: TRBV19; J gene: TRBJ2-1; D gene: .; CDR3 protein: CASSILSTPGNEQFF; CDR3 DNA: TGTGCCAGTAGTATACTGAGTACCCCGGGCAATGAGCAGTTCTTC
clone size: .; V gene: TRBV11-2; J gene: TRBJ2-1; D gene: .; CDR3 protein: CASSLDPGDNEQFF; CDR3 DNA: TGTGCCAGCAGCTTAGACCCAGGGGATAATGAGCAGTTCTTC
clone size: .; V gene: TRBV27; J gene: TRBJ2-7; D gene: .; CDR3 protein: CASRTQGSYEQYF; CDR3 DNA: TGTGCCAGCAGAACCCAGGGTTCCTACGAGCAGTACTTC
clone size: once; V gene: TRBV5-1; J gene: TRBJ2-3; D gene: TRBD2; CDR3 protein: CASQASGSVVGSTDTQYF; CDR3 DNA: TGCGCCAGCCAGGCTAGCGGGAGTGTAGTGGGCAGCACAGATACGCAGTATTTT
clone size: .; V gene: TRBV28; J gene: TRBJ2-7; D gene: .; CDR3 protein: CAAGHSYEQYF; CDR3 DNA: TGTGCCGCCGGACACAGCTACGAGCAGTACTTC
clone size: .; V gene: TRBV28; J gene: TRBJ1-1; D gene: .; CDR3 protein: CASSKPANTEAFF; CDR3 DNA: TGTGCCAGCAGTAAACCAGCTAACACTGAAGCTTTCTTT
clone size: .; V gene: TRBV11-2; J gene: TRBJ2-4; D gene: .; CDR3 protein: CASSLTDEGYIQYF; CDR3 DNA: TGTGCCAGCAGCTTGACCGACGAGGGCTACATTCAGTACTTC
clone size: .; V gene: TRBV19; J gene: TRBJ2-1; D gene: .; CDR3 protein: CASSILGGIYNEQFF; CDR3 DNA: TGTGCCAGTAGTATCCTCGGGGGAATCTACAATGAGCAGTTCTTC
clone size: many; V gene: TRBV19; J gene: TRBJ2-2; D gene: .; CDR3 protein: CASVDRSGTSFGELFF; CDR3 DNA: TGTGCCAGTGTAGACCGGTCCGGGACATCTTTCGGGGAGCTGTTTTTT
clone size: .; V gene: TRBV9; J gene: TRBJ1-3; D gene: .; CDR3 protein: CASSPRTVSSGNTIYF; CDR3 DNA: TGTGCCAGCAGCCCCCGGACGGTGAGCTCTGGAAACACCATATATTTT
clone size: .; V gene: TRBV18; J gene: TRBJ2-7; D gene: .; CDR3 protein: CASSLPGASFHEQYF; CDR3 DNA: TGTGCCAGCTCCCTGCCGGGGGCCTCTTTTCACGAGCAGTACTTC
clone size: many; V gene: TRBV19; J gene: TRBJ1-2; D gene: .; CDR3 protein: CASSISGGMDYGYTF; CDR3 DNA: TGTGCCAGTAGTATCTCTGGGGGCATGGACTATGGCTACACCTTC
clone size: .; V gene: TRBV6-1; J gene: TRBJ1-5; D gene: .; CDR3 protein: CASRRQRNSNQPQHF; CDR3 DNA: TGTGCCAGCAGGCGGCAGAGAAATAGCAATCAGCCCCAGCATTTT
clone size: few; V gene: TRBV19; J gene: TRBJ2-3; D gene: TRBD1; CDR3 protein: CASSIDLRQGNGANTQYF; CDR3 DNA: TGTGCCAGTAGTATAGATCTAAGACAGGGTAACGGAGCAAATACGCAGTATTTT